This T cell receptor (beta chain) was sequenced during a study of blood T cell repertoires in COVID-19. Between the trimmed V and J ends, which lost 4 bases and 2 bases, there was a span of 14 bases. Germline CDR1 LGHDT, CDR2 YNNKEL (reference sequence). CDR3 size: 15 residues. TCRdb's copy holds only in-frame clones and misses some; the assay was immunoSEQ multiplex PCR. The data hold around 440,000 clones, with around 89% observed a single time. The clonotype comes from a woman between 45 and 60 years old with COVID-19, enrolled during active disease. Sequences were obtained from peripheral blood. The chain recombines TRBV3-1 (or the pseudogene TRBV3-2) with TRBJ2-5, with D possibly matching TRBD2 (6 bases). The CDR3 sequence is CASSPEWGGQETQYF. The CDR3 DNA is TGTGCCAGCAGCCCAGAGTGGGGAGGTCAAGAGACCCAGTACTTC.